The 25 T cell receptor beta chains presented below share a single source sample, sequenced in a study of blood T cell repertoires in COVID-19. The assay was immunoSEQ multiplex PCR, and TCRdb's table has in-frame clones only and misses some. The repertoire holds over 75,000 clones, with approximately 84% as singletons. Sequenced input: peripheral blood. All receptors come from a man aged 70-80 years with acute or convalescent COVID-19.

The gene calls are TRBV29-1 and TRBJ2-3, with a tentative D call TRBD2 (6 bases). This CDR3 comprises 14 residues. From germline, CDR1 is SQVTM and CDR2 ANQGSEA. V was shortened by 5 bases and J by 4 bases, with 16 bases between the two germline ends. The CDR3 here is CSVSGGSRADTQYF. CDR3 nucleotide sequence: TGCAGCGTTTCCGGAGGGAGTAGGGCAGATACGCAGTATTTT.

The count of this clone is one. The rearrangement joins TRBV27 to TRBJ1-2, with D hard to call. V shed 2 bases and J shed 2 bases, with 6 bases lying between them. Germline CDR1 is MNHEY and CDR2 is SMNVEV (reference sequence). This CDR3 contains 13 residues. CDR3 region: CASSLTRNYGYTF. Here the CDR3 DNA reads TGTGCCAGCAGTTTAACCAGAAACTATGGCTACACCTTC.

The rearrangement joins TRBV13 to TRBJ2-5; tentative D call: TRBD1 (6 bases). This CDR3 is 17 amino acids long. V was cut by 4 bases and J by 1 base, with 19 bases left in between. The germline V gene has CDR1 PRHDT and CDR2 FYEKMQ (reference sequence). The CDR3 DNA is TGTGCCAGCAGCTCCTCCTCGACAGGAAGCGCCCAAGAGACCCAGTACTTC. Translated: CASSSSSTGSAQETQYF.

The CDR3 region is CASSYGGTGVNEQFF. Here the CDR3 DNA reads TGTGCCAGCAGTTACGGGGGGACAGGGGTCAATGAGCAGTTCTTC. The chain joins TRBV6-2 or TRBV6-3 to TRBJ2-1; TRBD1 matches 10 bases. The V segment lost 2 bases and the J segment 6 bases; nucleotides outside the gene matches: 4. CDR1 is MNHEY and CDR2 is SVGEGT in the germline V gene. This CDR3 has 15 amino acids.

The chain uses TRBV29-1 and TRBJ1-1; 9 bases are a match to TRBD1. The CDR3 covers 13 residues. V was pared by 6 bases and J by 1 base, with 3 bases of the junction left unmatched. Germline V CDR1 and CDR2: SQVTM, ANQGSEA. In DNA, the CDR3 is TGCAGCGTAAGACAGGGGGGGAACACTGAAGCTTTCTTT. It yields the protein CSVRQGGNTEAFF.

The chain combines TRBV6-6 with TRBJ2-5; TRBD1 matches 8 bases. The CDR3 contains 12 residues. V was pared by 10 bases and J by 5 bases, with 6 bases of the junction left unmatched. Germline V gene data show CDR1 as MNHNY and CDR2 as SVGAGI (reference sequence). Here the CDR3 DNA reads TGTGCCAACGGACAGGGAGACGAGACCCAGTACTTC. Protein sequence: CANGQGDETQYF.

The CDR3 bases are TGTGCCAGTAGTAAAGGGACAGGTGCGTATAGCAATCAGCCCCAGCATTTT. Translated, it gives CASSKGTGAYSNQPQHF. V and J are TRBV19 and TRBJ1-5, with TRBD1 identical over 8 bases. Germline V gives CDR1 LNHDA, CDR2 SQIVND (reference sequence). J was trimmed by 0 bases and V by 4 bases; bases with no gene match: 8. CDR3 length: 17 residues.

The chain links TRBV14 to TRBJ2-1; no firm D call. The ends were cut back, 0 bases at V and 4 bases at J, with 7 bases in the middle. The CDR3 covers 14 residues. In germline, CDR1 is SGHDN, CDR2 FVKESK. The CDR3 loop reads CASSQENSYNEQFF. CDR3 DNA: TGTGCCAGCAGCCAAGAGAACAGTTACAATGAGCAGTTCTTC.

The V call is TRBV5-1, the J call TRBJ2-3; D gene unclear. CDR3 size: 15 residues. Germline values: CDR1 SGHRS, CDR2 YFSETQ. Trimming left V 1 base short and J 1 base short, with 10 bases between. The CDR3 DNA is TGCGCCAGCAGCTTGTACCCGACTGGCACAGATACGCAGTATTTT. This gives the protein CASSLYPTGTDTQYF. The whole variable domain, filled in from reference TRBV5-1 and TRBJ2-3, reads KAGVTQTPRYLIKTRGQQVTLSCSPISGHRSVSWYQQTPGQGLQFLFEYFSETQRNKGNFPGRFSGRQFSNSRSEMNVSTLELGDSALYLCASSLYPTGTDTQYFGPGTRLTVL.

The rearrangement joins TRBV7-8 to TRBJ2-2; maybe TRBD2 (6 bases). There are 14 residues in the CDR3. V lost 1 base to trimming and J lost 5 bases, with 8 bases between them. Germline CDR1 SGHVS, CDR2 FQNEAQ. Here the CDR3 DNA reads TGTGCCAGCAGCTTAGGACTAGATACCGGGGAGCTGTTTTTT. Translated, it gives CASSLGLDTGELFF. The complete variable domain, with remaining parts taken from reference TRBV7-8 and TRBJ2-2, reads GAGVSQSPRYKVAKRGQDVALRCDPISGHVSLFWYQQALGQGPEFLTYFQNEAQLDKSGLPSDRFFAERPEGSVSTLKIQRTQQEDSAVYLCASSLGLDTGELFFGEGSRLTVL.

The CDR3 reads CASSTVDRMNTEAFF. The CDR3 bases are TGTGCCAGCAGCACCGTAGACAGAATGAACACTGAAGCTTTCTTT. The rearrangement uses TRBV7-2 and TRBJ1-1; D perhaps matches TRBD1 (5 bases). The germline V gene has CDR1 SGHTA and CDR2 FQGNSA. The V gene lost 5 bases and the J gene lost 0 bases, with 13 bases spanning the gap. The CDR3 runs 15 residues.

The gene calls are TRBV7-8 and TRBJ1-6, with TRBD1 matching 9 bases. The CDR3 runs to 16 residues. After removal of 5 bases from V and 4 bases from J, the junction contained 6 bases not matched to a gene. Germline V gene lookup returns CDR1 SGHVS and CDR2 FQNEAQ. In nucleotides, the CDR3 is TGTGCCAGCAGCCCACAGGGGACAGGGTATAATTCACCCCTCCACTTT. This encodes CASSPQGTGYNSPLHF.

As to this clone: At one boundary the junction diverges from the germline segment, which might be a read error. V gene TRBV11-3 combines with J gene TRBJ2-5, with a possible D match to TRBD2 (5 bases). The CDR3 has 15 residues. Germline values: CDR1 SGHNT, CDR2 YENEEA. CDR3 DNA sequence: TGTGCCAACAGCGAAGGGTCAGGAACGGGGGAGACCCAGTACTTC. Its translation: CANSEGSGTGETQYF.

The chain recombines TRBV19 with TRBJ1-2, with D unclear. This CDR3 contains 14 residues. Germline values: CDR1 LNHDA, CDR2 SQIVND (reference sequence). V lost 5 bases and J 4 bases, leaving 14 bases between the germline ends. The CDR3 DNA follows: TGTGCCAGTAGTGTGCAACGGGAAATCTATGGCTACACCTTC. Protein: CASSVQREIYGYTF.

The rearrangement joins TRBV2 to TRBJ1-4; 9 nucleotides align to TRBD1. The CDR3 has 15 amino acids. The V gene's germline CDR1 is SNHLY and CDR2 FYNNEI. The V segment lost 0 bases and the J segment 8 bases; nucleotides outside the gene matches: 4. In DNA, the CDR3 is TGTGCCAGCAGTGAAGCGGGGACAGGGATGGAAAAACTGTTTTTT. Translation gives CASSEAGTGMEKLFF. Looking up the rest from reference TRBV2 and TRBJ1-4 gives the full variable domain: EPEVTQTPSHQVTQMGQEVILRCVPISNHLYFYWYRQILGQKVEFLVSFYNNEISEKSEIFDDQFSVERPDGSNFTLKIRSTKLEDSAMYFCASSEAGTGMEKLFFGSGTQLSVL.

This clone was seen more than once but under ten times. The chain combines TRBV7-3 with TRBJ1-2; TRBD1 is a possible D gene (6 bases). Trimming took 5 bases from V and 2 from J, leaving 9 bases between them. This CDR3 is built from 13 residues. Per the germline V gene, CDR1 is SGHTA and CDR2 is FQGTGA. The DNA for the CDR3 is TGTGCCAGCAGCCAACAGGGAAACTATGGCTACACCTTC. This encodes CASSQQGNYGYTF.

J is TRBJ1-1 and V is TRBV18; TRBD1 is a possible D gene (6 bases). CDR3 length equals 16 residues. V lost 0 bases and J 0 bases, leaving 11 bases between the germline ends. Germline CDR1 reads KGHSH; CDR2 reads LQKENI. The CDR3 spells CASSPPGGRLNTEAFF. The CDR3 DNA follows: TGTGCCAGCTCACCACCGGGGGGGCGTTTGAACACTGAAGCTTTCTTT.

There are a few counts of this clone. V gene TRBV4-2 combines with J gene TRBJ1-1; TRBD1 is a possible D gene (5 bases). V gave up 0 bases and J gave up 3 bases, with 17 bases separating them. The germline gives CDR1 LGHNA, CDR2 YNFKEQ. The CDR3 is 17 residues long. In DNA form, the CDR3 reads TGTGCCAGCAGCCAAGACGTTCTCTTAGACAGAGACACTGAAGCTTTCTTT. This translates into CASSQDVLLDRDTEAFF.

V usage is TRBV5-1 and J usage is TRBJ2-2, with unresolved D. The germline CDR1 and CDR2 sequences are SGHRS and YFSETQ. Trimming took 0 bases from V and 5 from J, leaving 5 bases between them. This CDR3 spans 13 amino acids. CDR3 sequence reads: CASSLEYTGELFF. The CDR3, as DNA: TGCGCCAGCAGCTTGGAATATACCGGGGAGCTGTTTTTT.

This clone was detected only a few times. The gene calls are TRBV28 and TRBJ1-2, with a possible D match to TRBD1 (5 bases). CDR3 length: 12 residues. Germline lookup yields CDR1 MDHEN and CDR2 SYDVKM. V was trimmed by 6 bases and J by 6 bases, leaving 11 bases between them. The CDR3 DNA reads TGTGCCAGCAGGTCAGGGTCTCATGGCTACACCTTC. Translation gives CASRSGSHGYTF.

The chain combines TRBV5-1 with TRBJ2-1, with 9 bases fitting TRBD2. CDR3 length: 15 residues. The germline V gene has CDR1 SGHRS and CDR2 YFSETQ. With 4 bases clipped from V and 5 bases from J, the junction kept 7 bases outside the gene matches. The CDR3 protein is CASSRTSGLNNEQFF. In DNA, the CDR3 is TGCGCCAGCAGCCGCACTAGCGGGCTTAACAATGAGCAGTTCTTC.

The CDR3 nucleotides are TGTGCCAGCTCCCTAGGTCTAGGACTAGCGGTTTCTAAAAGCTCTGGCAATGAGCAGTTCTTC. Protein sequence: CASSLGLGLAVSKSSGNEQFF. The genes are TRBV18 and TRBJ2-1, with TRBD2 matching 10 bases. CDR3 length: 21 residues. Looked up from germline, CDR1 is KGHSH and CDR2 is LQKENI. J lost 6 bases, V lost 6 bases, and 26 bases had no gene match. Full variable domain (remainder filled in from reference TRBV18 and TRBJ2-1): NAGVMQNPRHLVRRRGQEARLRCSPMKGHSHVYWYRQLPEEGLKFMVYLQKENIIDESGMPKERFSAEFPKEGPSILRIQQVVRGDSAAYFCASSLGLGLAVSKSSGNEQFFGPGTRLTVL.

The chain couples TRBV7-2 to TRBJ2-1; TRBD2 matches at 9 bases. This CDR3 has 16 amino acids. Germline CDR1 SGHTA, CDR2 FQGNSA. With 0 bases clipped from V and 6 bases from J, the junction kept 6 bases outside the gene matches. The CDR3 is CASSLASAGGLNEQFF. DNA of the CDR3: TGTGCCAGCAGCTTAGCGTCAGCGGGGGGCCTCAATGAGCAGTTCTTC.

This chain's CDR3 is CASSPGLVYEQFF. The CDR3 region has the DNA TGTGCCAGCAGCCCCGGACTTGTGTATGAGCAGTTCTTC. The rearrangement joins TRBV7-3 to TRBJ2-1; a weak D match, TRBD2 (5 bases). The CDR3 is made up of 13 amino acids. CDR1 is SGHTA, CDR2 FQGTGA, per germline. Between the trimmed V and J ends, which lost 5 bases and 8 bases, there was a span of 13 bases.

J is TRBJ2-1 and V is TRBV27; 15 bases match TRBD2. This CDR3 has 17 residues. Germline-derived CDR1 and CDR2 are MNHEY and SMNVEV (reference sequence). The junction had 5 bases not matched to a gene; V was cut back by 5 bases and J by 3 bases. The CDR3 sequence is CASSRTSGGENYNEQFF. For the CDR3, the DNA is TGTGCCAGCAGTAGGACTAGCGGGGGGGAGAACTACAATGAGCAGTTCTTC.